This TCR beta chain originates from a study of blood T cell repertoires in COVID-19. Study background: From T cells, B-cell-depleted T cells, or PBMCs came the material, which was cDNA or gDNA.

CDR1 is MNHNS, CDR2 SASEGT, per germline. This CDR3 is built from 17 residues. The V and J ends lost 2 bases and 1 base, in that order; junction bases with no gene match: 9. In the authors' methods: Using reference gene primer amplification, nucleated cell counts were estimated. This table comes from immunoSEQ multiplex PCR, and its TCRdb copy is limited to in-frame clones, with some not included. V and J calls and clone size are those listed in that table; D and trimming were worked out from the DNA. The sample records 80,000 or so clones, almost 85% being singletons. The receptor was isolated from a man aged 45 to 65 with COVID-19, enrolled during active disease. The material sequenced was peripheral blood. The chain combines TRBV6-1 with TRBJ2-5; 8 bases align to TRBD1. CDR3 sequence (DNA): TGTGCCAGCAGTGAAACACAGGGGGAAAGGGGCCAAGAGACCCAGTACTTC. As protein: CASSETQGERGQETQYF.